Listed here are 10 T cell receptor beta chains from one sample, sequenced in a study of response to subunit inactivated influenza vaccine. In TCRdb, the RT-PCR reads were re-called with MiXCR into one record per CDR3 protein. The table records a few hundred thousand distinct CDR3 sequences, roughly 11% of them present only once. The material sequenced was PBMCs from blood, taken roughly 6 weeks after vaccination. The receptors stem from a man aged 50-59 years who received an inactivated influenza vaccine.

CDR3: CASGNWGEQFF. In nucleotides, the CDR3 is TGTGCCAGCGGAAATTGGGGGGAGCAGTTCTTC. The rearrangement uses TRBV6-6 and TRBJ2-1, with D perhaps being TRBD1 or TRBD2 (5 bases each). This CDR3 comprises 11 residues. V shed 8 bases and J shed 10 bases, with 12 bases lying between them. Per the germline V gene, CDR1 is MNHNY and CDR2 is SVGAGI (reference sequence).

This clonotype was detected many times. The chain is built from TRBV15 and TRBJ1-2; no firm D call. V was cut by 0 bases and J by 6 bases, with 11 bases left in between. The germline gives CDR1 LNHNV, CDR2 YYDKDF (reference sequence). This CDR3 has 14 amino acids. CDR3 sequence (DNA): TGTGCCACCAGCAGAGATTACGGGGATGATGGCTACACCTTC. Amino acid sequence: CATSRDYGDDGYTF.

The chain couples TRBV4-1 to TRBJ1-1; the D gene is possibly TRBD1 (5 bases). V was cut by 7 bases and J by 3 bases, with 15 bases left in between. CDR3 size: 14 residues. CDR1 and CDR2 (germline): MGHRA, YSYEKL. Here the CDR3 DNA reads TGCGCCAGCACCTTCGCGGGGGGTGACACTGAAGCTTTCTTT. Translation: CASTFAGGDTEAFF.

At least ten counts were recorded for this clonotype. This chain joins TRBV5-6 and TRBJ2-7; possibly TRBD1 for D (6 bases). The CDR3 is 14 amino acids. V shed 0 bases and J shed 4 bases, with 11 bases lying between them. CDR1 SGHDT and CDR2 YYEEEE come from the germline V gene. CDR3 amino acids: CASSLGYRVYEQYF. CDR3 nucleotide sequence: TGTGCCAGCAGCTTGGGGTACAGGGTGTACGAGCAGTACTTC.

Turning to this clonotype: A clone one base away is much larger, so this may be a read error. CDR3 amino acids: CGSTNRLAGGSDTQYF. Written as DNA, the CDR3 is TGTGGCAGCACCAACCGCCTAGCGGGGGGGTCAGATACGCAGTATTTT. This rearrangement joins TRBV12-3 or TRBV12-4 to TRBJ2-3; 12 nucleotides agree with TRBD2. The CDR3 contains 16 residues.

V gene TRBV7-2 combines with J gene TRBJ2-7, with TRBD1 as a possible D gene (5 bases). Trimming stripped 7 bases from V and 0 bases from J, with 19 bases between. Germline CDR1 is SGHTA and CDR2 is FQGNSA. This CDR3 has 16 residues. The CDR3 sequence: CASISPVQGSSYEQYF. The CDR3 DNA follows: TGTGCCAGCATATCCCCAGTCCAGGGCAGCTCCTACGAGCAGTACTTC.

This clonotype was counted many times. V gene TRBV7-2 combines with J gene TRBJ2-7; D remains ambiguous. The CDR3 runs to 14 residues. The germline CDR1 and CDR2 sequences are SGHTA and FQGNSA. Trimming shortened V by 4 bases and J by 2 bases, and 12 bases separated the two germline ends. CDR3 coding DNA: TGTGCCAGCAGCTCTACTGGGGTAACCTACGAGCAGTACTTC. It codes for CASSSTGVTYEQYF.

This clonotype has more than one count but fewer than ten. Written as DNA, the CDR3 is TGTGCCAGCACCTTAAAAGAGGACACAGATACGCAGTATTTT. The encoded protein is CASTLKEDTDTQYF. The gene calls are TRBV12-3 or TRBV12-4 and TRBJ2-3; no firm D call. CDR3 size: 14 residues. The germline V and J ends were trimmed by 7 bases and 2 bases, with 13 bases remaining between them.

V gene TRBV9 combines with J gene TRBJ2-7; 8 bases are shared with TRBD1. CDR1 is SGDLS, CDR2 YYNGEE, per germline. The CDR3 has 12 amino acids. With 0 bases clipped from V and 7 bases from J, the junction kept 0 bases outside the gene matches. CDR3 coding DNA: TGTGCCAGCAGCGTAGGGACAGGGGAGCAGTACTTC. Translating it yields CASSVGTGEQYF.

The chain recombines TRBV28 with TRBJ1-1; unclear D gene. Trimming took 4 bases from V and 6 from J, leaving 18 bases between them. Germline values: CDR1 MDHEN, CDR2 SYDVKM. The CDR3 contains 15 residues. The CDR3 protein is CASSYPSGPPPEAFF. As DNA, the CDR3 is TGTGCCAGCAGTTACCCCTCAGGTCCTCCACCTGAAGCTTTCTTT.